This TCR beta chain was sequenced during a study of CXCR3-negative and CXCR3-positive naive CD8 T cells. Study details: The dataset comprises about 135 million TRB reads in total, with about 1.5 +/- 0.3 million reads per library. Findings and limits, study-wide: Sequencing showed both naive subsets with comparably high diversity, and memory CD8+ cells much lower. CXCR3 expression partially decreased after cryopreservation; most assays used fresh PBMCs.

Germline lookup yields CDR1 SEHNR and CDR2 FQNEAQ (reference sequence). The CDR3 is 13 residues long. As to this clonotype: No antigen is known for it.

Through 5' RACE with UMI labels, the TRB cDNA libraries were prepared. TCRdb re-called the 5' RACE reads; every CDR3 protein appears as one record, without DNA. The sample has tens of thousands of distinct CDR3 sequences. V and J are TRBV7-9 and TRBJ1-1; TCRdb picks TRBD1, but there is no DNA to check that call. The receptor's source is a human donor in good health. Some clones in this sample may be carry-over from other donors' samples. The sequencing input was memory CD8+ T cells from blood. The CDR3 loop is CASSHPLDTEAFF.